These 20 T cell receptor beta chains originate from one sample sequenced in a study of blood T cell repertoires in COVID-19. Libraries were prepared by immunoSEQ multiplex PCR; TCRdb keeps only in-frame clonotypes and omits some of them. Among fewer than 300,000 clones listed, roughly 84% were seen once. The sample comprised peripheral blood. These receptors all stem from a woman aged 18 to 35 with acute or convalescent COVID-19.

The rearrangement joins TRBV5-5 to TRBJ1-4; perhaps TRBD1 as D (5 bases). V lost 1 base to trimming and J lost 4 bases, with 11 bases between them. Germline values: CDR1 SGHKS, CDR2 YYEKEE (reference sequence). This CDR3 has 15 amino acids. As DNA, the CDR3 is TGTGCCAGCAGCTTGTCCGACAGATTTAATGAAAAACTGTTTTTT. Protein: CASSLSDRFNEKLFF.

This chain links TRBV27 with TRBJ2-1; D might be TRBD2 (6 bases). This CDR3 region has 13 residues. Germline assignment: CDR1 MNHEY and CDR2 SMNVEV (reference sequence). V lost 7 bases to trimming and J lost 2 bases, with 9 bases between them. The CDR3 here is CASIGGAYNEQFF. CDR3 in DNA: TGTGCCAGCATCGGAGGGGCCTACAATGAGCAGTTCTTC.

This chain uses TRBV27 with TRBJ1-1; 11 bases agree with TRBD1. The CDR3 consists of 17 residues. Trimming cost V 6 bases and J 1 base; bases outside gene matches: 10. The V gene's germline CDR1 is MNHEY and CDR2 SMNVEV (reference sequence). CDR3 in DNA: TGTGCCAGCAGACCCTGGACAGGGGGCGCTGGGAACACTGAAGCTTTCTTT. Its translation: CASRPWTGGAGNTEAFF.

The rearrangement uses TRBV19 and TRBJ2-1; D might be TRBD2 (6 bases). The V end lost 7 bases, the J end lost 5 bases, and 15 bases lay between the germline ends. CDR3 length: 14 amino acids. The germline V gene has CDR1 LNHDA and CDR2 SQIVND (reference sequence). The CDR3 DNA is TGTGCCAGTAACACGGGACTTACCCACAATGAGCAGTTCTTC. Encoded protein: CASNTGLTHNEQFF.

CDR3 bases: TGTGCCAGCAGCCAGACTAGCCAACGCACCCAGTACTTC. The encoded protein is CASSQTSQRTQYF. The chain combines TRBV7-3 with TRBJ2-5, with 7 nucleotides matching TRBD2. This CDR3 comprises 13 residues. The germline V gene has CDR1 SGHTA and CDR2 FQGTGA. The junction had 8 bases not matched to a gene; V was cut back by 5 bases and J by 8 bases.

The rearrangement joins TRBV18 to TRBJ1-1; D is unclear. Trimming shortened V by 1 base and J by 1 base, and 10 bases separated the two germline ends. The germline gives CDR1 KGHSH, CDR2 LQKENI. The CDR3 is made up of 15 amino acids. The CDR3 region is CASSPRADSNTEAFF. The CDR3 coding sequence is TGTGCCAGCTCACCACGGGCAGATTCGAACACTGAAGCTTTCTTT.

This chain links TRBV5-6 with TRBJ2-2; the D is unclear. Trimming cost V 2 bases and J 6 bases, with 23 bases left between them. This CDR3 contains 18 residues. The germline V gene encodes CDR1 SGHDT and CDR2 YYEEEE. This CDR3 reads CASSFPFWSEKFSGELFF. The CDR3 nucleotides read TGTGCCAGCAGCTTCCCTTTTTGGTCCGAGAAGTTCTCCGGGGAGCTGTTTTTT.

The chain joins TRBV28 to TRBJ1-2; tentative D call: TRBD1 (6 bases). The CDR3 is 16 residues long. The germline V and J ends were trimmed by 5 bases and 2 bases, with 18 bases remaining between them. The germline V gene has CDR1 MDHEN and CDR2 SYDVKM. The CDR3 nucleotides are TGTGCCAGCAGTGCGGTAACAGGGCCGAAGAACTATGGCTACACCTTC. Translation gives CASSAVTGPKNYGYTF.

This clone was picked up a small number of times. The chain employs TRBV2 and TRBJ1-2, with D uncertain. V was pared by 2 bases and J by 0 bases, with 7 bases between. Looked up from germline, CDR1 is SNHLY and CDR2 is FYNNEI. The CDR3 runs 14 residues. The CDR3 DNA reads TGTGCCAGCAGTGAACGTCAGGCTAACTATGGCTACACCTTC. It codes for CASSERQANYGYTF.

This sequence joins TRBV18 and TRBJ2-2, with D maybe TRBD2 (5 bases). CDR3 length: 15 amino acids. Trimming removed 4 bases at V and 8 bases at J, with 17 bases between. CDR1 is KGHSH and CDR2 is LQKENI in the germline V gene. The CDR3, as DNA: TGTGCCAGCTCACGACTCCCGGCGGGCGGAGGGGAGCTGTTTTTT. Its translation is CASSRLPAGGGELFF.

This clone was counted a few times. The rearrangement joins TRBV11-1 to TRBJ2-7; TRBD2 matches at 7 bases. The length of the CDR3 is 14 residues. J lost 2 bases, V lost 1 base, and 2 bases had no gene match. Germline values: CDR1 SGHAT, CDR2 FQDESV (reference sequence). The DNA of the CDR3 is TGTGCCAGCAGCTTAGAGCGGGGACCCTACGAGCAGTACTTC. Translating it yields CASSLERGPYEQYF.

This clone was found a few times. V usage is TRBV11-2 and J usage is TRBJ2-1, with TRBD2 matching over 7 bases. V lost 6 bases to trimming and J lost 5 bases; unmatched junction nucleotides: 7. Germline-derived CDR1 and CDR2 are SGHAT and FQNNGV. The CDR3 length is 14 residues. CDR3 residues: CASRPTGTNNEQFF. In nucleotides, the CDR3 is TGTGCCAGCAGGCCAACCGGGACTAACAATGAGCAGTTCTTC.

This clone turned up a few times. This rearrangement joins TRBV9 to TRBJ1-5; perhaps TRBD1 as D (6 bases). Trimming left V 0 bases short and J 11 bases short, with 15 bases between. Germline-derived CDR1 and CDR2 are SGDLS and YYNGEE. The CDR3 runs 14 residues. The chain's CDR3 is CASSVATDSRAQHF. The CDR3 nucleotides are TGTGCCAGCAGCGTAGCTACGGACAGTCGTGCCCAGCATTTT.

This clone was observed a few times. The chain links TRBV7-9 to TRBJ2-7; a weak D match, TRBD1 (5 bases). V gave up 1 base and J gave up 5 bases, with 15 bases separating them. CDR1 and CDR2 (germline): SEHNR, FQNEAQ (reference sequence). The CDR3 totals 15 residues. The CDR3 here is CASSLGNWGWDEQYF. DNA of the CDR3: TGTGCCAGCAGCTTAGGCAATTGGGGCTGGGACGAGCAGTACTTC.

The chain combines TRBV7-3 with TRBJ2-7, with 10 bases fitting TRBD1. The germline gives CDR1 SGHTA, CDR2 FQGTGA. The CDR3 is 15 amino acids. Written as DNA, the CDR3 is TGTGCCAGCAGCTTACGGGGGACAGGGGATACTCAGGGTCAAGTC. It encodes CASSLRGTGDTQGQV.

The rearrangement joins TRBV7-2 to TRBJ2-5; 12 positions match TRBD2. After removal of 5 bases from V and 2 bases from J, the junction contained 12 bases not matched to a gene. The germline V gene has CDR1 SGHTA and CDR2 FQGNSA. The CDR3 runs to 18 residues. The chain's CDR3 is CASSPHILAGGTQETQYF. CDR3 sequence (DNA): TGTGCCAGCAGCCCGCATATACTAGCGGGAGGTACTCAAGAGACCCAGTACTTC.

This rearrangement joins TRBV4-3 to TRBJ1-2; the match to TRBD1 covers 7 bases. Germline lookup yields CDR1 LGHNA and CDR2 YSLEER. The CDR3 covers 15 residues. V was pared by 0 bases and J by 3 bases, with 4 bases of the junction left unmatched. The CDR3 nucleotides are TGCGCCAGCAGCCAAGATCGGGGACAGTACTATGGCTACACCTTC. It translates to CASSQDRGQYYGYTF.

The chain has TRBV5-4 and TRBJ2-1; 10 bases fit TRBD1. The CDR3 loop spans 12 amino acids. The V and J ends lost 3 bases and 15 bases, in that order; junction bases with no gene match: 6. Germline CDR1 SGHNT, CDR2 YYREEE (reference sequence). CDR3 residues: CASSSDRGQLFF. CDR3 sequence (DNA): TGTGCCAGCAGCTCCGACAGGGGGCAACTGTTCTTC.

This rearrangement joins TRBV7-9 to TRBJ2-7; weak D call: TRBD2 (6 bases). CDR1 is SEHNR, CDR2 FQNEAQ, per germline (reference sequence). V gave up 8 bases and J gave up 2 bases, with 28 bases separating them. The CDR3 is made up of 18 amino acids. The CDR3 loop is CASVTDLGVAAITYEQYF. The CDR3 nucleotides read TGTGCCAGCGTGACGGATTTGGGAGTAGCGGCGATCACCTACGAGCAGTACTTC. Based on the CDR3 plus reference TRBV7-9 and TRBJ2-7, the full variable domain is DTGVSQNPRHKITKRGQNVTFRCDPISEHNRLYWYRQTLGQGPEFLTYFQNEAQLEKSRLLSDRFSAERPKGSFSTLEIQRTEQGDSAMYLCASVTDLGVAAITYEQYFGPGTRLTVT.

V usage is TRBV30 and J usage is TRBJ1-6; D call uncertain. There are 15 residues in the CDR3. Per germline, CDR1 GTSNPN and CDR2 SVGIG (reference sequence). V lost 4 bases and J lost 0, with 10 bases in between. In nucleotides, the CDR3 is TGTGCCTGGACTTTTTTGAGCTCCTATAATTCACCCCTCCACTTT. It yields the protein CAWTFLSSYNSPLHF.